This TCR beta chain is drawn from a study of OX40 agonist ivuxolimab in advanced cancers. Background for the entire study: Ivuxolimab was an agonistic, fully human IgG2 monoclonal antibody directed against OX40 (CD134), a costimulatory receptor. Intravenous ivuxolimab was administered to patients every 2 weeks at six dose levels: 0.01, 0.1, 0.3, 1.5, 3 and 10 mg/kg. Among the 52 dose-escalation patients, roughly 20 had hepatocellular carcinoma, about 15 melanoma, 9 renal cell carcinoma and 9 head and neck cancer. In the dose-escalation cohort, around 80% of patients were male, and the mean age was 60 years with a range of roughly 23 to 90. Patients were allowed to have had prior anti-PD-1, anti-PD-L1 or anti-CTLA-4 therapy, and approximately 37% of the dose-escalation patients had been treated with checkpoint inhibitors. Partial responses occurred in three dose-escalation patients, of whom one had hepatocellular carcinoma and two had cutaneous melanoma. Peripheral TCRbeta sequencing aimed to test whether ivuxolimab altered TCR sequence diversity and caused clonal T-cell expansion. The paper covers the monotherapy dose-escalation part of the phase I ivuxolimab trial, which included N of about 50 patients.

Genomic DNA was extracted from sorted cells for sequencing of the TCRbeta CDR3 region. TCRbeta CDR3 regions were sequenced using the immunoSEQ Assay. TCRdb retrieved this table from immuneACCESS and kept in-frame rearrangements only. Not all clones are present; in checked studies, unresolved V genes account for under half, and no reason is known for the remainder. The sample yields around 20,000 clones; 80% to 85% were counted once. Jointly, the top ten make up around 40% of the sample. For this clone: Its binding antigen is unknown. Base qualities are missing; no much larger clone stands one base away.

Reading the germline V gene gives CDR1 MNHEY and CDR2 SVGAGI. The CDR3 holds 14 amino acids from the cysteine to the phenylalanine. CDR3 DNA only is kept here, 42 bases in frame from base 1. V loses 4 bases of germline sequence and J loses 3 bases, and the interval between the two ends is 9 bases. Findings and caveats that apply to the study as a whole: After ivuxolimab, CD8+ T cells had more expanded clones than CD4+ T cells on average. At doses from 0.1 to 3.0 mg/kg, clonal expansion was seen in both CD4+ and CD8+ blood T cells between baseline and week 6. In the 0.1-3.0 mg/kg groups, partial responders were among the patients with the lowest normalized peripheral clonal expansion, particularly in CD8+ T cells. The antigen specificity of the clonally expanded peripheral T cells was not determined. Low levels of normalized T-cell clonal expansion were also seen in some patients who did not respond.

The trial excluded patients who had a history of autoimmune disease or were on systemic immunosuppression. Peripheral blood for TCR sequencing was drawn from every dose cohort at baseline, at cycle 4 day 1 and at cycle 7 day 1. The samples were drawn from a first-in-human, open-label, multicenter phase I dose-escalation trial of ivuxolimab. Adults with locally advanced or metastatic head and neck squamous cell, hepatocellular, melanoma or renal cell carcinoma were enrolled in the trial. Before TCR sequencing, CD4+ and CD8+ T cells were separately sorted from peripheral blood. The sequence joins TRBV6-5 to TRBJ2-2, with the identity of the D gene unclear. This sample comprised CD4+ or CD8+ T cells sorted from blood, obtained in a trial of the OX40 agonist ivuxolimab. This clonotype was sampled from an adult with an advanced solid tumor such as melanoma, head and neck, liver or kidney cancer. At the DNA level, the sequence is TGTGCCAGCAGTTTAGCAGGTCACACCGGGGAGCTGTTTTTT. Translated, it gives CASSLAGHTGELFF.